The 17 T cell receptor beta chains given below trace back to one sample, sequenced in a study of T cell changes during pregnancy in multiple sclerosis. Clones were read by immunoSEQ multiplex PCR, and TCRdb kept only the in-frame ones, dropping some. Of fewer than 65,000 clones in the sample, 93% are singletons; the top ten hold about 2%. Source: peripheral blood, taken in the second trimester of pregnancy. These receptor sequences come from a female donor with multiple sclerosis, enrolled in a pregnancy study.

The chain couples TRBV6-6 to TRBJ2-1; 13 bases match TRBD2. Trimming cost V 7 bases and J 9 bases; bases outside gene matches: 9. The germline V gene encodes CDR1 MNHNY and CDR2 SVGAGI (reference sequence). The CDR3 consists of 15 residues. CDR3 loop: CASTRGLAGPGEQFF. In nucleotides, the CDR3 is TGTGCCAGCACCCGGGGACTAGCGGGACCGGGTGAGCAGTTCTTC.

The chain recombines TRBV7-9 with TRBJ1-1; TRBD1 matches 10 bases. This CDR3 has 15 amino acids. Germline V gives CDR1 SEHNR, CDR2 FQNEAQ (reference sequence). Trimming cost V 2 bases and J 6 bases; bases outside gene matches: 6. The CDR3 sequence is CASSLRQGAFSEAFF. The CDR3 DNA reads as TGTGCCAGCAGCTTAAGACAGGGGGCTTTCTCTGAAGCTTTCTTT.

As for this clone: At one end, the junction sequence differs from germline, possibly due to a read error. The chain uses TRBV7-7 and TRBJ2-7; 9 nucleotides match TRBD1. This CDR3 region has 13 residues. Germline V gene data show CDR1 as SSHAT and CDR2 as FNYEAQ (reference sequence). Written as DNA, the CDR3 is TGTGCTAGCAGCCGGGACAGGGTCCACGAGCAGTACTTC. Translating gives CASSRDRVHEQYF.

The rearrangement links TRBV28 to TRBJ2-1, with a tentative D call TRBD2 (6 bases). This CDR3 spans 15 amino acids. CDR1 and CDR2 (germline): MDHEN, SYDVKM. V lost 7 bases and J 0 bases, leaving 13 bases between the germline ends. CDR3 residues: CASNRGTGSYNEQFF. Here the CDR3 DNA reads TGTGCCAGCAATCGGGGGACTGGCTCCTACAATGAGCAGTTCTTC. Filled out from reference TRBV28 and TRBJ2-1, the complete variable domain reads DVKVTQSSRYLVKRTGEKVFLECVQDMDHENMFWYRQDPGLGLRLIYFSYDVKMKEKGDIPEGYSVSREKKERFSLILESASTNQTSMYLCASNRGTGSYNEQFFGPGTRLTVL.

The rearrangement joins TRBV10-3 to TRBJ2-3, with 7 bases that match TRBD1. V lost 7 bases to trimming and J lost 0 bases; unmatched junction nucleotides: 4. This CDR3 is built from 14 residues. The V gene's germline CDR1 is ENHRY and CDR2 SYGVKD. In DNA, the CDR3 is TGTGCCATCAAAGGGACAGACAGCACAGATACGCAGTATTTT. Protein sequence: CAIKGTDSTDTQYF.

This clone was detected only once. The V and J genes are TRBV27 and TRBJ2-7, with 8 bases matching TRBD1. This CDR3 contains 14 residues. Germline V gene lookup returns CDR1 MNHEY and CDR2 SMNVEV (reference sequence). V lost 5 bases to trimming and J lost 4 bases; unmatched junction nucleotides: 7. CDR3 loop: CASSLQGAKYEQYF. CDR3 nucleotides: TGTGCCAGCAGTCTTCAGGGGGCGAAGTACGAGCAGTACTTC.

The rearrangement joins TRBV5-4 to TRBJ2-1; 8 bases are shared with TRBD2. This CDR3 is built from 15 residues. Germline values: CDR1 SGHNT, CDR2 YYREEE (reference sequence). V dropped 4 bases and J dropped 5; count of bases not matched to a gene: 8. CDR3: CASSGSGSGHNEQFF. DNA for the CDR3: TGTGCCAGCAGCGGGAGCGGGAGCGGTCACAATGAGCAGTTCTTC.

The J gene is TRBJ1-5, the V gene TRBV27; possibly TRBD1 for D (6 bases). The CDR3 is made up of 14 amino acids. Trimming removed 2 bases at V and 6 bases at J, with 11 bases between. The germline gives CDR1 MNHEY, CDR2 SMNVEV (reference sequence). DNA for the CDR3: TGTGCCAGCAGTTTAGCTCCCAGGGGTCAGCCCCAGCATTTT. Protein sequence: CASSLAPRGQPQHF.

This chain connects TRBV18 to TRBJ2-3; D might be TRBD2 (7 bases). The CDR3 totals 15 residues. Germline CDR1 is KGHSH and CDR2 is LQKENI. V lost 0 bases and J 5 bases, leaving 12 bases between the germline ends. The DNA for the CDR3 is TGTGCCAGCTCACCACCTGCGGGGGCTCTAGATACGCAGTATTTT. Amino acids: CASSPPAGALDTQYF.

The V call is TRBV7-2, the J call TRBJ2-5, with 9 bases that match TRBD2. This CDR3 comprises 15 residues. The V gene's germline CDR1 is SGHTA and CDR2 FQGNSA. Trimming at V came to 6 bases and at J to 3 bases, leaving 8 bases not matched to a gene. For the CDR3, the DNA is TGTGCCAGCAGTGACCGCGGGAGGGCAGAAGAGACCCAGTACTTC. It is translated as CASSDRGRAEETQYF.

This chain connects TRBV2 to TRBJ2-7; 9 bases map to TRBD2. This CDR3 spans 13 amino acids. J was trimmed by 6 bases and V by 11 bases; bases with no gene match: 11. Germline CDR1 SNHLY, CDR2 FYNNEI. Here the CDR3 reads CAQSGGWDAEQYF. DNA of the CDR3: TGTGCCCAAAGCGGGGGGTGGGACGCCGAGCAGTACTTC.

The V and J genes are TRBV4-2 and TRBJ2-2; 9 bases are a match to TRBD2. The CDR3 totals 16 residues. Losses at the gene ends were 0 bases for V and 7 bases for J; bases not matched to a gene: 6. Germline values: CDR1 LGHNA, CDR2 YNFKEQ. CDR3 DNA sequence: TGTGCCAGCAGCCAAGAGGCTAGCGGGACGGGCGGGGAGCTGTTTTTT. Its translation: CASSQEASGTGGELFF.

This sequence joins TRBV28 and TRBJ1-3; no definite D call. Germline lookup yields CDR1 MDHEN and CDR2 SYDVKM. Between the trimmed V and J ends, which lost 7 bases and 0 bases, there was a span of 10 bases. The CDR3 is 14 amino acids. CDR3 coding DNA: TGTGCCAGCACCCTCGGAGGCTCTGGAAACACCATATATTTT. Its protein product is CASTLGGSGNTIYF.

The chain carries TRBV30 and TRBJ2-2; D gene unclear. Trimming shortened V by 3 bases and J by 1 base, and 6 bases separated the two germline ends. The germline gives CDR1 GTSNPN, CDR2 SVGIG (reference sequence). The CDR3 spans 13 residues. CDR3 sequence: CAWSRQNTGELFF. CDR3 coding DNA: TGTGCCTGGAGCCGACAGAACACCGGGGAGCTGTTTTTT.

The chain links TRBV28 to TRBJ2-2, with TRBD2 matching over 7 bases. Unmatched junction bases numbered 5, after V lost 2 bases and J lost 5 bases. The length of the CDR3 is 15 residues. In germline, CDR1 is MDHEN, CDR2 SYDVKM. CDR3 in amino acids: CASSLAGVETGELFF. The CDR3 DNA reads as TGTGCCAGCAGTTTAGCGGGAGTTGAAACCGGGGAGCTGTTTTTT.

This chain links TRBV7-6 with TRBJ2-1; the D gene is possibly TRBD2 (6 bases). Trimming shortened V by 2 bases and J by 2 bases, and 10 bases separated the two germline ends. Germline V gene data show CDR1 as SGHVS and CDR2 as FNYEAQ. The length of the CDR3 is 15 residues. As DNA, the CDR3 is TGTGCCAGCAGCTTATCTTCGGGGGCCTACAATGAGCAGTTCTTC. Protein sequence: CASSLSSGAYNEQFF. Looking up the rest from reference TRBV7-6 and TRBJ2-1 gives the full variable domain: GAGVSQSPRYKVTKRGQDVALRCDPISGHVSLYWYRQALGQGPEFLTYFNYEAQQDKSGLPNDRFSAERPEGSISTLTIQRTEQRDSAMYRCASSLSSGAYNEQFFGPGTRLTVL.

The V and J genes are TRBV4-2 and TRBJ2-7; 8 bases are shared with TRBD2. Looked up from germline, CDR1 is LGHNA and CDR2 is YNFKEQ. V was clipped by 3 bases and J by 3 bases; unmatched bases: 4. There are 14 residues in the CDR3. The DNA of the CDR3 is TGTGCCAGCAGCCAGGGGCTAGCGGGCTACGAGCAGTACTTC. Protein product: CASSQGLAGYEQYF.